This T cell receptor (beta chain) emerged from a study of blood T cell repertoires in COVID-19. TCRdb's table, derived via immunoSEQ multiplex PCR, lists solely in-frame clones and lacks some. Among 400,000 or so clones listed, approximately 86% were seen once. The CDR3 length is 15 residues. Trimming removed 2 bases at V and 4 bases at J, with 14 bases between. CDR1 and CDR2 (germline): KGHSH, LQKENI. Source material: peripheral blood. The chain links TRBV18 to TRBJ1-2; TRBD1 might be the D (6 bases). This TCR came from a human donor in a cohort sampled during active COVID-19. CDR3 DNA: TGTGCCAGCTCACCAAATCAGGGACAACTCTATGGCTACACCTTC. Translated, it gives CASSPNQGQLYGYTF.